The 9 T cell receptor beta chains below were found in one sample sequenced in a study of blood T cell repertoires in COVID-19. Using immunoSEQ multiplex PCR, the repertoire was profiled, and TCRdb retains in-frame clones only, with some absent. Of about 380,000 clones listed, more than 75% are singletons. The sequenced sample consisted of peripheral blood. These receptors all stem from a human donor with acute or convalescent COVID-19. The donor label of this sample is uncertain.

Details on this clone: This sample also contains other DNA sequences that code for the same CDR3. The chain couples TRBV5-1 to TRBJ1-1; 7 nucleotides agree with TRBD1. J was trimmed by 2 bases and V by 4 bases; bases with no gene match: 8. CDR3 size: 15 residues. Per germline, CDR1 SGHRS and CDR2 YFSETQ. CDR3 sequence reads: CASSPRDRENTEAFF. CDR3 nucleotide sequence: TGCGCCAGCAGCCCCCGGGACAGAGAAAACACTGAAGCTTTCTTT.

The rearrangement links TRBV6-5 to TRBJ1-1, with TRBD1 matching over 9 bases. Germline V CDR1 and CDR2: MNHEY, SVGAGI. The CDR3 length is 15 residues. J was trimmed by 4 bases and V by 4 bases; bases with no gene match: 7. The CDR3 nucleotides read TGTGCCAGCAGTTTCGGACAGGGGCCGGGCACTGAAGCTTTCTTT. It codes for CASSFGQGPGTEAFF.

The chain links TRBV30 to TRBJ1-5, with D possibly being TRBD1 (5 bases). The germline CDR1 and CDR2 sequences are GTSNPN and SVGIG (reference sequence). CDR3 length: 12 amino acids. The V end was cut by 6 bases, the J end by 1 base, with 7 bases between. CDR3 protein: CACAGSNQPQHF. The CDR3 region has the DNA TGTGCCTGTGCAGGGAGCAATCAGCCCCAGCATTTT.

V is TRBV11-2 and J is TRBJ1-2; maybe TRBD1 (6 bases). Germline V lookup: CDR1 SGHAT, CDR2 FQNNGV. The length of the CDR3 is 13 residues. The V gene lost 1 base and the J gene lost 10 bases, with 13 bases spanning the gap. CDR3 amino acids: CASSLGGGKTYTF. The DNA of the CDR3 is TGTGCCAGCAGCTTAGGGGGGGGCAAAACCTACACCTTC.

V usage is TRBV19 and J usage is TRBJ2-1, with 11 positions matching TRBD2. This CDR3 comprises 15 residues. Germline CDR1 and CDR2: LNHDA and SQIVND (reference sequence). V shed 1 base and J 6 bases; nucleotides not matched to a gene: 2. The CDR3 region is CASSIALAGGNEQFF. CDR3 bases: TGTGCCAGTAGTATAGCTCTAGCGGGGGGCAATGAGCAGTTCTTC.

The chain joins TRBV5-6 to TRBJ1-1; D gene unclear. Germline values: CDR1 SGHDT, CDR2 YYEEEE. The V gene lost 1 base and the J gene lost 8 bases, with 6 bases spanning the gap. The CDR3 runs to 11 residues. CDR3 amino acids: CASSLWQEAFF. The CDR3 bases are TGTGCCAGCAGCTTGTGGCAGGAAGCTTTCTTT. Together with reference TRBV5-6 and TRBJ1-1, the CDR3 gives the full variable domain: DAGVTQSPTHLIKTRGQQVTLRCSPKSGHDTVSWYQQALGQGPQFIFQYYEEEERQRGNFPDRFSGHQFPNYSSELNVNALLLGDSALYLCASSLWQEAFFGQGTRLTVV.

The chain is built from TRBV5-5 and TRBJ1-6; unclear D gene. Trimming cost V 6 bases and J 9 bases, with 13 bases left between them. CDR1 and CDR2 from the germline V gene are SGHKS and YYEKEE (reference sequence). The CDR3 runs to 13 residues. CDR3 amino acids: CASTWSASSPLHF. The CDR3 nucleotides are TGTGCCAGCACCTGGAGTGCAAGTTCACCCCTCCACTTT.

The chain combines TRBV5-1 with TRBJ2-2; 9 bases are shared with TRBD1. CDR3 length: 15 amino acids. V gave up 4 bases and J gave up 2 bases; unmatched junction bases: 3. Germline values: CDR1 SGHRS, CDR2 YFSETQ. For the CDR3, the DNA is TGCGCCAGCAGCAGGACAGGGGTCAACACCGGGGAGCTGTTTTTT. It translates to CASSRTGVNTGELFF.

The chain links TRBV7-6 to TRBJ2-5; D is perhaps TRBD1 (6 bases). Germline CDR1 reads SGHVS; CDR2 reads FNYEAQ. Deletions cut 6 bases from V and 5 bases from J, with 13 bases between. The CDR3 loop spans 13 amino acids. For the CDR3, the DNA is TGTGCCAGCAGTATCAACAGGGCCGAGACCCAGTACTTC. It is translated as CASSINRAETQYF.